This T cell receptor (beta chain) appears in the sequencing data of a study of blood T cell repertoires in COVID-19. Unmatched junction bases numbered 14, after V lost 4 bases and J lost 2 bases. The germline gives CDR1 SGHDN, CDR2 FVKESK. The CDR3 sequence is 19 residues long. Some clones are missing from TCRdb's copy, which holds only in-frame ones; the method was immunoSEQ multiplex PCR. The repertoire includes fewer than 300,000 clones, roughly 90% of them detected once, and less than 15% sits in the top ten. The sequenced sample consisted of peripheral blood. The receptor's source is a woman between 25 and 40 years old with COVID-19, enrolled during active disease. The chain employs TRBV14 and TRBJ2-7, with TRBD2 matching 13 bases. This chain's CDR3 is CASSRLRTSGGLRPYEQYF. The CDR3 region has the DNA TGTGCCAGCAGCCGACTGAGGACTAGCGGGGGTTTGAGACCCTACGAGCAGTACTTC. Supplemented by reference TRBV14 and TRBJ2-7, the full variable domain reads EAGVTQFPSHSVIEKGQTVTLRCDPISGHDNLYWYRRVMGKEIKFLLHFVKESKQDESGMPNNRFLAERTGGTYSTLKVQPAELEDSGVYFCASSRLRTSGGLRPYEQYFGPGTRLTVT.